This is a list of T cell receptor beta chains from one sample in a study of cytomegalovirus exposure and HLA in healthy donors. Profiled with immunoSEQ multiplex PCR; TCRdb holds only in-frame clones, not every one. This table holds around 190,000 clones, more than 75% found once. The specimen sequenced was PBMCs. The source of these receptors is a woman in her fifties or sixties in good health and CMV-seronegative. Both conserved end residues are trimmed from each CDR3.

v_call: TRBV6-5
j_call: TRBJ2-3
cdr3_aa: ASSSGPSTDTQY

v_call: TRBV11-3
j_call: TRBJ2-5
cdr3_aa: ASSLAGRGQETQY

v_call: TRBV2
j_call: TRBJ2-7
cdr3_aa: ARRLRQGSYEQY

v_call: TRBV2
j_call: TRBJ1-1
cdr3_aa: ASSGAGREAF

v_call: TRBV6-5
j_call: TRBJ2-5
cdr3_aa: ASTPRGYAEQY

v_call: TRBV9
j_call: TRBJ1-1
cdr3_aa: ASSPHSRDRDAEAF

v_call: TRBV5-8
j_call: TRBJ1-2
cdr3_aa: ASSLGLRATYGYT

v_call: TRBV19
j_call: TRBJ1-2
cdr3_aa: ASETRDQQDGAGYT

v_call: TRBV5-4
j_call: TRBJ2-5
cdr3_aa: ASSPGLAGGQETQY

v_call: TRBV19
j_call: TRBJ1-5
cdr3_aa: ASQPGQLYYQPQH

v_call: TRBV6-6
j_call: TRBJ2-6
cdr3_aa: ASSPLSSGANVLT

v_call: TRBV2
j_call: TRBJ2-3
cdr3_aa: ASREAGGPTDTQY

v_call: TRBV21-1
j_call: TRBJ2-1
cdr3_aa: ASSHQGGDNEQF

v_call: TRBV2
j_call: TRBJ2-3
cdr3_aa: ASSVQGTDTQY

v_call: TRBV5-4
j_call: TRBJ2-7
cdr3_aa: ASSTGTVGYYEQY

v_call: TRBV18
j_call: TRBJ2-7
cdr3_aa: ASSPRGGAYEQY

v_call: TRBV7-9
j_call: .
cdr3_aa: ASASSHNIRRAYEQY

v_call: TRBV27
j_call: TRBJ1-5
cdr3_aa: ASSLSGRPNQPQH

v_call: TRBV29-1
j_call: TRBJ2-7
cdr3_aa: SVTYRGLYEQY

v_call: TRBV5-1
j_call: TRBJ1-1
cdr3_aa: ASSLATAGRAAF

v_call: TRBV6-1
j_call: TRBJ1-5
cdr3_aa: ASSGFSTGPSNQPQH

v_call: TRBV28
j_call: TRBJ1-2
cdr3_aa: ASSLGSQGRYGYT

v_call: TRBV10-2
j_call: TRBJ2-5
cdr3_aa: ASSESSGTSAQETQY

v_call: TRBV21-1
j_call: TRBJ1-2
cdr3_aa: ASTPDPGDRGYT

v_call: TRBV28
j_call: TRBJ2-7
cdr3_aa: ASSADRANYEQY

v_call: TRBV7-7
j_call: TRBJ1-1
cdr3_aa: ASSTRQGRTEAF

v_call: TRBV7-8
j_call: TRBJ1-5
cdr3_aa: ASSPYREGGSNQPQH

v_call: TRBV9
j_call: TRBJ2-3
cdr3_aa: ASSQPDVSLAGGITDTQY

v_call: TRBV5-4
j_call: TRBJ1-1
cdr3_aa: ASIPVSGEAF

v_call: TRBV28
j_call: TRBJ2-1
cdr3_aa: ASSWAGGSYNEQF

v_call: TRBV7-2
j_call: TRBJ1-2
cdr3_aa: ASSFRDRRDYT

v_call: TRBV4-3
j_call: TRBJ1-1
cdr3_aa: ASSQDLGQASVDTEAF